This TCR beta chain stems from a study of blood T cell repertoires in COVID-19. Overall study context: Sites in the United States, Italy and Spain provided acute and convalescent COVID-19 samples.

Ages ranged from roughly 18 to 95 years, with residence in under 25 US areas. The study counted Cohort 3 donors as recovered given two negative PCRs, clearance, or symptom resolution. As originally analysed: For nucleated cells, counts were estimated from reference gene primer amplification. Using immunoSEQ multiplex PCR, the repertoire was profiled, and TCRdb retains in-frame clones only, with some absent. The DNA gave D and trimming, while V, J and clone size come from that table. The data hold approximately 300,000 clones, with about 92% observed a single time. The junction had 7 bases not matched to a gene; V was cut back by 3 bases and J by 0 bases. Germline CDR1 and CDR2: SEHNR and FQNEAQ (reference sequence). The CDR3 totals 17 residues.

Sequencing was done on a sample of PBMCs or T cells enriched from blood (not recorded which). This receptor was obtained from a woman younger than 45 who had recovered from COVID-19. The chain employs TRBV7-9 and TRBJ2-4; 8 bases are a match to TRBD2. The CDR3 nucleotides read TGTGCCAGCAGCTTCCTAACTAGCGGTCTAGCCAAAAACATTCAGTACTTC. This gives the protein CASSFLTSGLAKNIQYF.